Sequencing of this T cell receptor beta chain was carried out in a study of blood T cell repertoires in COVID-19. Assay: immunoSEQ multiplex PCR; the TCRdb copy retains only in-frame clones and omits some. The table lists 180,000 or so clones, approximately 80% of them singletons, with 8% to 13% in the top ten. The CDR3 has 15 residues. Per germline, CDR1 SGHKS and CDR2 YYEKEE (reference sequence). Trimming stripped 4 bases from V and 0 bases from J, with 11 bases between. J is TRBJ2-1 and V is TRBV5-5, with D possibly being TRBD1 (5 bases). The sample comprised PBMCs or T cells enriched from blood (not recorded which). The clonotype comes from a man aged 50 or older who had recovered from COVID-19. The CDR3, as DNA: TGTGCCAGCAGCGATACAGGAAGCTCCTACAATGAGCAGTTCTTC. Translation gives CASSDTGSSYNEQFF.